Below are 10 T cell receptor beta chains sequenced from a single sample in a study of OX40 agonist ivuxolimab in advanced cancers. The library was generated by the immunoSEQ multiplex PCR assay. The table was pulled from immuneACCESS by TCRdb, which kept in-frame rearrangements only. Such tables lose some clones; where checked, under half of the loss comes from unresolved V genes, and the rest has no known cause. Here the sample has some 50,000 clones; over 75% occur a single time. 0.69% of the sample goes to the ten largest clones. The sample here was CD4+ or CD8+ T cells sorted from blood, taken in a trial of the OX40 agonist ivuxolimab. These receptors were collected from an adult with an advanced solid tumor such as melanoma, head and neck, liver or kidney cancer.

V gene TRBV4-2 combines with J gene TRBJ2-5, with 9 bases matching TRBD2. Germline CDR1 LGHNA, CDR2 YNFKEQ. This CDR3 is built from 17 residues. V lost 1 base, J lost 3 bases, and 9 bases stayed unmatched. For the CDR3, the DNA is TGTGCCAGCAGCCAAGGCGGCGGGGGGGCCGGAGAAGAGACCCAGTACTTC. Its protein product is CASSQGGGGAGEETQYF.

The chain is built from TRBV6-1 and TRBJ1-1, with D perhaps matching TRBD1 (5 bases). Germline assignment: CDR1 MNHNS and CDR2 SASEGT. Between the trimmed V and J ends, which lost 5 bases and 4 bases, there was a span of 8 bases. The CDR3 runs to 12 residues. The CDR3 nucleotides are TGTGCCAGCAGTATCAGGGTCACTGAAGCTTTCTTT. Encoded protein: CASSIRVTEAFF.

V is TRBV11-2 and J is TRBJ2-1; D may be TRBD1 or TRBD2 (5 bases each). Trimming cost V 1 base and J 6 bases, with 10 bases left between them. This CDR3 is 14 amino acids long. Per the germline V gene, CDR1 is SGHAT and CDR2 is FQNNGV. CDR3 loop: CASSLGGVSNEQFF. In DNA form, the CDR3 reads TGTGCCAGCAGCTTAGGAGGGGTTAGCAATGAGCAGTTCTTC.

The count of this clone is one. The J gene is TRBJ1-4, the V gene TRBV28; 11 nucleotides match TRBD1. CDR1 is MDHEN, CDR2 SYDVKM, per germline. Trimming at V came to 8 bases and at J to 8 bases, leaving 10 bases not matched to a gene. There are 15 residues in the CDR3. The CDR3 is CASAPTGTGGEKLFF. In DNA, the CDR3 is TGTGCCAGCGCACCCACCGGGACAGGGGGGGAAAAACTGTTTTTT.

Here the CDR3 DNA reads TGTGCCAGCAGCCAGGAGGACAGGCCCGCCTACGAGCAGTACTTC. It codes for CASSQEDRPAYEQYF. V gene TRBV4-2 combines with J gene TRBJ2-7; TRBD1 matches 7 bases. The CDR3 is 15 residues long. Germline V gene sequence: CDR1 LGHNA, CDR2 YNFKEQ. V lost 3 bases to trimming and J lost 2 bases; unmatched junction nucleotides: 7.

The CDR3 DNA reads TGTGCCAGCAGCCGAGATTTCTCTGGAAACACCATATATTTT. Translation gives CASSRDFSGNTIYF. The chain joins TRBV7-6 to TRBJ1-3; D is uncertain. The CDR3 runs 14 residues. The V end was cut by 5 bases, the J end by 0 bases, with 8 bases between. Germline-derived CDR1 and CDR2 are SGHVS and FNYEAQ.

This chain uses TRBV21-1 with TRBJ1-1. TRBV21-1 is annotated as a pseudogene. This CDR3 contains 12 residues. The CDR3 nucleotides are TGTGCCAGCAGCCTTCGACAGACTACAGCTTTCTTT. Translating gives CASSLRQTTAFF.

The chain carries TRBV5-1 and TRBJ2-5; 7 bases align to TRBD2. Trimming at V came to 0 bases and at J to 3 bases, leaving 5 bases not matched to a gene. Germline-derived CDR1 and CDR2 are SGHRS and YFSETQ. There are 15 residues in the CDR3. Here the CDR3 reads CASSLVLLAKETQYF. Written as DNA, the CDR3 is TGCGCCAGCAGCTTGGTGCTACTAGCGAAAGAGACCCAGTACTTC.

This chain joins TRBV5-4 and TRBJ1-6; D is perhaps TRBD1 (5 bases). The CDR3 sequence is 13 residues long. Trimming pared 4 bases from V and 8 bases from J, leaving 10 bases between. Germline assignment: CDR1 SGHNT and CDR2 YYREEE (reference sequence). The CDR3 loop reads CASSPGPDSPLHF. The CDR3 DNA follows: TGTGCCAGCAGCCCGGGACCCGATTCACCCCTCCACTTT.

The chain employs TRBV11-2 and TRBJ2-3, with 7 bases lining up with TRBD2. CDR3 length: 16 amino acids. Unmatched junction bases numbered 20, after V lost 7 bases and J lost 10 bases. The V gene's germline CDR1 is SGHAT and CDR2 FQNNGV. Here the CDR3 reads CASTNPGGPSGPSQYF. DNA of the CDR3: TGTGCCAGCACCAACCCGGGAGGTCCTTCCGGCCCCTCGCAGTATTTT. Based on the CDR3 plus reference TRBV11-2 and TRBJ2-3, the full variable domain is EAGVAQSPRYKIIEKRQSVAFWCNPISGHATLYWYQQILGQGPKLLIQFQNNGVVDDSQLPKDRFSAERLKGVDSTLKIQPAKLEDSAVYLCASTNPGGPSGPSQYFGPGTRLTVL.